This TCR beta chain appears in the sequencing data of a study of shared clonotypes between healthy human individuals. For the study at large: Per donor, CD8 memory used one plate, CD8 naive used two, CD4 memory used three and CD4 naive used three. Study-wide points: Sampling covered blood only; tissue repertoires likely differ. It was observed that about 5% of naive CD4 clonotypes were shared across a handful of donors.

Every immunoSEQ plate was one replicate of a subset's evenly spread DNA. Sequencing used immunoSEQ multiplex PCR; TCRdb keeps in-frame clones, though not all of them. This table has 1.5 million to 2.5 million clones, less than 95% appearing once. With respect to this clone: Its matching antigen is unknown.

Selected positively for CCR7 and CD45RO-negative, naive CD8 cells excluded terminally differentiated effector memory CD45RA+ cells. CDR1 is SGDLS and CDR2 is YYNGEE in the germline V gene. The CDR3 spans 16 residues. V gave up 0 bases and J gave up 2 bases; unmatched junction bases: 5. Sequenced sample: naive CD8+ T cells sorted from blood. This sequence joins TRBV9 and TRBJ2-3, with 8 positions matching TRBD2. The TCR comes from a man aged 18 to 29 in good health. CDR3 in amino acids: CASSVAAGGTTDTQYF. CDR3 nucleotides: TGTGCCAGCAGCGTAGCGGCGGGGGGAACCACAGATACGCAGTATTTT.